Reported below is one T cell receptor beta chain. What it recognizes is unknown. Profiling relied on immunoSEQ multiplex PCR, and the TCRdb table lists in-frame clones only, not all of them. The sample consists of about 120,000 clones, approximately 95% of them appearing once. This entry comes from a study of graft-versus-host responses after intestinal transplantation. Whole-study findings and limits: Among circulating GvH clones, peak levels were associated with early post-transplant declines in HvG clones.

V gave up 2 bases and J gave up 3 bases; unmatched junction bases: 5. This CDR3 is built from 15 residues. Germline V lookup: CDR1 PRHDT, CDR2 FYEKMQ (reference sequence). This clonotype was obtained from a human donor who received an intestinal transplant. Sequencing was performed on unstimulated CD8+ T cells sorted from spleen or lymph node cells, taken before intestinal transplant. V usage is TRBV13 and J usage is TRBJ1-1; TRBD1 aligns across 8 bases. CDR3 DNA: TGTGCCAGCAGCTTATCAGGGGGCAGGGACACTGAAGCTTTCTTT. It codes for CASSLSGGRDTEAFF.